The clone carrying this T cell receptor (beta chain) registers medium-sized by frequency. What it recognizes is unknown. The DNA ends 3 residues before the CDR3 does, and the rest of the CDR3 is filled in from the germline J gene. Sequenced by immunoSEQ multiplex PCR; TCRdb stores in-frame clones only, minus some. The listing records about 2,000 clones. This entry belongs to a study of Tregs in tolerant kidney transplant recipients. General study findings and limits: Changing PCR primers prevented nucleotide comparison between some patients' samples.

V was clipped by 6 bases and J by 5 bases; unmatched bases: 9. Germline CDR1 and CDR2: DFQATT and SNEGSKA (reference sequence). The CDR3 length is 14 residues. CFSE-labeled recipient PBMCs were cultured more than five days with irradiated graft donor PBMCs, then FACS-sorted. The sequences come from CD8+ T cells from blood cultured with allogeneic cells, collected before the transplant. The clonotype originates from a human patient who received a combined kidney and bone marrow transplant. The chain uses TRBV20-1 and TRBJ2-1, with TRBD2 matching over 8 bases. CDR3 protein: CSAETSGTDNEQFF. CDR3 bases read: TGCAGTGCGGAAACTAGCGGAACGGACAATGAG.